Below, 10 T cell receptor beta chains from the same sample are listed, as sequenced in a study of blood T cell repertoires in COVID-19. The protocol was immunoSEQ multiplex PCR, while the TCRdb copy is restricted to in-frame clones and leaves out a portion. The sample carries 150,000 to 200,000 clones, around 84% recorded once. Sequenced sample: PBMCs or T cells enriched from blood (not recorded which). These receptors all come from a man aged 40-49 years who had recovered from COVID-19.

This chain uses TRBV4-1 with TRBJ2-4, with D tentatively TRBD2 (6 bases). The CDR3 has 15 residues. Germline V gene data show CDR1 as MGHRA and CDR2 as YSYEKL. The V and J ends lost 0 bases and 11 bases respectively, with 17 bases between them. In DNA, the CDR3 is TGCGCCAGCAGCCAAGAAAGGGGACTGGAATCCCTTCAGTACTTC. As protein: CASSQERGLESLQYF.

The V gene is TRBV6-5, the J gene TRBJ2-2; D perhaps matches TRBD2 (5 bases). V lost 7 bases and J lost 4, with 10 bases in between. Germline V gene lookup returns CDR1 MNHEY and CDR2 SVGAGI. The CDR3 runs to 13 residues. Here the CDR3 DNA reads TGTGCCAGCATCCCCACTAGCACCGGGGAGCTGTTTTTT. Translating it yields CASIPTSTGELFF.

The chain is built from TRBV30 and TRBJ1-1; D gene ambiguous. Germline loops: CDR1 GTSNPN, CDR2 SVGIG (reference sequence). V lost 2 bases and J lost 5, with 9 bases in between. The CDR3 totals 12 residues. The CDR3 bases are TGTGCCTGGAGTAACCGGGAGACTGAAGCTTTCTTT. Protein product: CAWSNRETEAFF.

V usage is TRBV12-2 and J usage is TRBJ2-7; the D segment call TRBD1 is taken from the table without a DNA check. TRBV12-2 is deemed a pseudogene. The CDR3 runs to 17 residues. DNA for the CDR3: TGTGCAAGTCGCTTAGTAGGTAGGGCGACAGGGGTGAGCGAGCAGTACGTC. Translated: CASRLVGRATGVSEQYV.

The chain carries TRBV6-5 and TRBJ1-1, with 8 positions matching TRBD1. The CDR3 consists of 15 residues. Germline CDR1 MNHEY, CDR2 SVGAGI. V gave up 8 bases and J gave up 3 bases; unmatched junction bases: 11. The DNA of the CDR3 is TGTGCCAGCCACAGGACAGGGAGCATCGACACTGAAGCTTTCTTT. Its translation: CASHRTGSIDTEAFF.

The chain combines TRBV5-1 with TRBJ2-5; TRBD2 matches 9 bases. CDR1 and CDR2 from the germline V gene are SGHRS and YFSETQ. V dropped 6 bases and J dropped 2; count of bases not matched to a gene: 5. The CDR3 is 14 residues long. The CDR3 loop is CASKERGDQETQYF. In nucleotides, the CDR3 is TGCGCCAGCAAGGAGCGGGGGGATCAAGAGACCCAGTACTTC.

The chain couples TRBV3-1 (or the pseudogene TRBV3-2) to TRBJ2-7, with no clear D. The length of the CDR3 is 14 residues. V lost 3 bases, J lost 4 bases, and 13 bases lay in between. Looked up from germline, CDR1 is LGHDT and CDR2 is YNNKEL (reference sequence). The CDR3 sequence is CASSQGKTAYEQYF. The DNA of the CDR3 is TGTGCCAGCAGCCAGGGCAAGACCGCTTACGAGCAGTACTTC.

This chain joins TRBV9 and TRBJ1-1; D remains unclear. The CDR3 sequence is 13 residues long. V lost 0 bases and J 7 bases, leaving 10 bases between the germline ends. The germline V gene has CDR1 SGDLS and CDR2 YYNGEE. The CDR3 region is CASSVVEGGEAFF. The CDR3 DNA sequence: TGTGCCAGCAGCGTAGTAGAGGGCGGTGAAGCTTTCTTT.

This chain joins TRBV19 and TRBJ1-5; a weak D match, TRBD1 (5 bases). V was trimmed by 5 bases and J by 4 bases, leaving 9 bases between them. Germline V gene lookup returns CDR1 LNHDA and CDR2 SQIVND (reference sequence). The CDR3 runs to 13 residues. Here the CDR3 reads CASSPGLNQPQHF. The CDR3 region has the DNA TGTGCCAGTAGTCCGGGACTTAATCAGCCCCAGCATTTT.

The V gene is TRBV10-3, the J gene TRBJ1-6; D might be TRBD1 (6 bases). The V end lost 3 bases, the J end lost 7 bases, and 16 bases lay between the germline ends. Germline V CDR1 and CDR2: ENHRY, SYGVKD. The CDR3 extends over 16 amino acids. CDR3 residues: CAISDRGGAENSPLHF. The CDR3 DNA reads TGTGCCATCAGTGACCGCGGGGGCGCGGAGAATTCACCCCTCCACTTT.